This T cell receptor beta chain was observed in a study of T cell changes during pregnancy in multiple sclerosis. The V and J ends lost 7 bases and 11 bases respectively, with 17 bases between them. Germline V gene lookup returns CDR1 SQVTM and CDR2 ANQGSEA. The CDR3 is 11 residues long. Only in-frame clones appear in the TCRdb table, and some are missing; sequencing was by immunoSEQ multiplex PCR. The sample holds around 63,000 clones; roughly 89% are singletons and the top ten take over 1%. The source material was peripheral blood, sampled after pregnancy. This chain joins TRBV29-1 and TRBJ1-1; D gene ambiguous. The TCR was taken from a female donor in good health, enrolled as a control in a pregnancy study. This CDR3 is CSAQRADLAFF. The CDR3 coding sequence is TGCAGCGCCCAGCGGGCAGATTTGGCTTTCTTT.